This T cell receptor (beta chain) was sequenced in a study of cytomegalovirus exposure and HLA in healthy donors. Across the whole study: Around 80 million unique TCR sequences came from HLA-typed donors in an early release. Study-wide points: In a later analysis, across HLA loci, associated TCR counts were highest for DRB1, lowest for HLA-C. Later analysis suggested links between common viral pathogens and several top significant clusters.

Trimming took 5 bases from V and 6 from J, leaving 20 bases between them. The CDR3 runs 16 residues. Germline lookup yields CDR1 SGHTA and CDR2 FQGNSA. Use of 60 Vbeta and 13 Jbeta primers characterized the PCR. Produced via immunoSEQ multiplex PCR; TCRdb's table is partial and in-frame only. In the table there are hundreds of thousands of clones, approximately 80% of which are singletons. This clone has a single count. Its antigen remains unknown. This chain joins TRBV7-2 and TRBJ2-1, with a possible D match to TRBD1 (6 bases). This receptor was obtained from a boy aged 2-9 years in good health and CMV-seronegative. The source material was PBMCs. As DNA, the CDR3 is TGTGCCAGCAGCCCAATTCACAGGGTCTCGAGCAATGAGCAGTTCTTC. Amino acids: CASSPIHRVSSNEQFF.